These T cell receptor beta chains were read from a single sample in a study of cytomegalovirus exposure and HLA in healthy donors. Some clones are missing from TCRdb's copy, which holds only in-frame ones; the method was immunoSEQ multiplex PCR. Of about 120,000 clones listed, over 70% are singletons. What was sequenced was PBMCs. The receptors shown here come from a man aged 18 to 29 in good health and CMV-seropositive. CDR3s include the opening cysteine and the closing phenylalanine or tryptophan. D genes are given only for firm matches.

v_call: TRBV6-1
j_call: TRBJ1-4
d_call: TRBD1
cdr3_nt: TGTGCCAGCAGTGAAGGACAGGGTTTTGAAAAACTGTTTTTT
cdr3_aa: CASSEGQGFEKLFF

v_call: TRBV7-7
j_call: TRBJ2-2
d_call: .
cdr3_nt: TGTGCTAGCAGCTTAAGAGGTGGCACCGGGGAGCTGTTTTTT
cdr3_aa: CASSLRGGTGELFF

v_call: TRBV4-3
j_call: TRBJ1-2
d_call: TRBD1
cdr3_nt: TGCGCCAGCAGCCAAAGGACAGGGAAATATGGCTACACCTTC
cdr3_aa: CASSQRTGKYGYTF

v_call: TRBV5-1
j_call: TRBJ1-1
d_call: TRBD1
cdr3_nt: TGCGCCAGCAGCTTGGTCCCGGGACAGGGAGCCCACACTGAAGCTTTCTTT
cdr3_aa: CASSLVPGQGAHTEAFF

v_call: TRBV7-8
j_call: TRBJ1-6
d_call: TRBD1
cdr3_nt: TGTGCCAGCAGCGAGCCCGGGACAGAGTATTCACCCCTCCACTTT
cdr3_aa: CASSEPGTEYSPLHF

v_call: TRBV10-3
j_call: TRBJ2-5
d_call: .
cdr3_nt: TGTGCCATCAGTGAGCCCCGAGAGACCCAGTACTTC
cdr3_aa: CAISEPRETQYF

v_call: TRBV5-1
j_call: TRBJ1-2
d_call: TRBD1
cdr3_nt: TGCGCCAGCAGCTTGGAGACACAGGGGGATGGCTACACCTTC
cdr3_aa: CASSLETQGDGYTF

v_call: TRBV4-3
j_call: TRBJ1-4
d_call: .
cdr3_nt: TGCGCCAGCAGCGCCGTTGTGGGACAAAGTTCTGAAAAACTGTTTTTT
cdr3_aa: CASSAVVGQSSEKLFF

v_call: TRBV19
j_call: TRBJ1-2
d_call: .
cdr3_nt: TGTGCCAGTAGTACACAGGTCCTGGGAGGCTACACCTTC
cdr3_aa: CASSTQVLGGYTF

v_call: TRBV10-2
j_call: TRBJ2-4
d_call: TRBD1
cdr3_nt: TGCGCCAGCAGTGAGACAATAGGGACAGGGAACATTCAGTACTTC
cdr3_aa: CASSETIGTGNIQYF

v_call: TRBV5-1
j_call: TRBJ2-7
d_call: .
cdr3_nt: TGCGCCAGCAGCTTGAGTCCCCCGAGAAGTCCGACCTACGAGCAGTACTTC
cdr3_aa: CASSLSPPRSPTYEQYF

v_call: TRBV18
j_call: TRBJ1-4
d_call: TRBD1
cdr3_nt: TGTGCCAGCTCACTGGACAGGGGTACAGAAAAACTGTTTTTT
cdr3_aa: CASSLDRGTEKLFF

v_call: TRBV11-2
j_call: TRBJ2-2
d_call: .
cdr3_nt: TGTGCCAGCAGCTTCCACAGGGTCGGGGTCACCGGGGAGCTGTTTTTT
cdr3_aa: CASSFHRVGVTGELFF

v_call: TRBV4-3
j_call: TRBJ2-7
d_call: .
cdr3_nt: TGCGCCAGCAGCCAAGAAAGTGGAGGGGCCCTCAGGAACGAGCAGTACTTC
cdr3_aa: CASSQESGGALRNEQYF

v_call: TRBV7-2
j_call: TRBJ1-1
d_call: .
cdr3_nt: TGTGCCAGCAGCTCGAGGGGGGGGCCCTTGGAAGCTTTCTTT
cdr3_aa: CASSSRGGPLEAFF

v_call: TRBV2
j_call: TRBJ1-5
d_call: .
cdr3_nt: TGTGCCAGCATGGTTAACAGGCATCAGCCCCAGCATTTT
cdr3_aa: CASMVNRHQPQHF

v_call: TRBV7-6
j_call: TRBJ2-3
d_call: TRBD2
cdr3_nt: TGTGCCAGCAGTCATCCGCGTTCGTCTAGCGGGTCCACTAGCACAGATACGCAGTATTTT
cdr3_aa: CASSHPRSSSGSTSTDTQYF

v_call: TRBV19
j_call: TRBJ1-3
d_call: .
cdr3_nt: TGTGCCAGTAGTATGTCCGGTCCGGGGGGAAACACCATATATTTT
cdr3_aa: CASSMSGPGGNTIYF